The clone carrying this TCR beta chain was recorded once. The source of the sample is a study of T cell changes during pregnancy in multiple sclerosis. This CDR3 contains 11 residues. Germline assignment: CDR1 MNHNY and CDR2 SVGAGI (reference sequence). V lost 7 bases and J lost 2, with 5 bases in between. Assay used: immunoSEQ multiplex PCR; TCRdb lists only in-frame clones, some missing. Of tens of thousands of clones in the sample, approximately 94% were seen once. The receptor's source is a female donor with multiple sclerosis, enrolled in a pregnancy study. The rearrangement uses TRBV6-6 and TRBJ1-2; no clear D. The source was CD8+ T cells from peripheral blood mononuclear cells, collected in the first trimester of pregnancy. In DNA form, the CDR3 reads TGTGCCAGCAACAGAAACTATGGCTACACCTTC. This gives the protein CASNRNYGYTF.